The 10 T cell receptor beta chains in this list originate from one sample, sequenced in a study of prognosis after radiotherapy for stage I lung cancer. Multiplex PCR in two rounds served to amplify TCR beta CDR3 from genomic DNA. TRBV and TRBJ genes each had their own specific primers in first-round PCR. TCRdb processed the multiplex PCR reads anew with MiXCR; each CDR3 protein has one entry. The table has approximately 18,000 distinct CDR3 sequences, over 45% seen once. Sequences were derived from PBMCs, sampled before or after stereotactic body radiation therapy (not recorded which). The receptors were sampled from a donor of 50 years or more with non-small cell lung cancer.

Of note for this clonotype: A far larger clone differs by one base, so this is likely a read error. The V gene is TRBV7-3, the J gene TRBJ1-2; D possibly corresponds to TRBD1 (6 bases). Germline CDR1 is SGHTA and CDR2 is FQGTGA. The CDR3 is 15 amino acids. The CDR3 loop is CASREGSQGNYGHTF. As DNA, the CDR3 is TGTGCCAGCAGAGAGGGGTCCCAGGGGAATTATGGCCACACCTTC.

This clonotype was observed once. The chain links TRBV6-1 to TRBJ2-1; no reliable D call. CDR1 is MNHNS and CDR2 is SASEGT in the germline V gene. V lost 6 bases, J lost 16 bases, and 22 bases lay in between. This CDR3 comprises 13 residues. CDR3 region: CASRLNQMDERFF. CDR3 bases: TGTGCCAGCAGGTTAAACCAAATGGATGAGCGTTTCTTC.

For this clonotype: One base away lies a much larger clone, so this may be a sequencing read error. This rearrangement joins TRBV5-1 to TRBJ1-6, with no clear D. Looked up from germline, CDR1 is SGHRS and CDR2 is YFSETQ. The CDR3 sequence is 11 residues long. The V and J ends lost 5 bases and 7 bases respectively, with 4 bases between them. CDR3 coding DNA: TGCGCCAGCAGTGAGAATTCACCCCTCCACTTT. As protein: CASSENSPLHF.

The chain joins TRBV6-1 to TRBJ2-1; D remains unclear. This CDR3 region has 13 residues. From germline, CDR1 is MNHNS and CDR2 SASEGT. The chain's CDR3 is CESSGMVYNEQFF. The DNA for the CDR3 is TGTGAAAGCAGTGGAATGGTCTACAATGAGCAGTTCTTC.

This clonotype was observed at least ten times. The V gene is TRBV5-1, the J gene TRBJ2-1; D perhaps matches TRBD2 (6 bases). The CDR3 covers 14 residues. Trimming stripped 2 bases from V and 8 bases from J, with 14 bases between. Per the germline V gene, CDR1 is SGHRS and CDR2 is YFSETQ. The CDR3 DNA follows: TGCGCCAGCAGCTTCCGGGGGAGTGGCGATGAGCAGTTCTTC. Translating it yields CASSFRGSGDEQFF.

The CDR3 nucleotides read TGTGCCAGCAGTTTACAGGACAGGGCCCGGGATGAGCAGTTCTTC. Amino acids: CASSLQDRARDEQFF. V usage is TRBV28 and J usage is TRBJ2-1; 8 bases line up with TRBD1. Looked up from germline, CDR1 is MDHEN and CDR2 is SYDVKM. The V and J ends lost 2 bases and 8 bases, in that order; junction bases with no gene match: 8. The CDR3 totals 15 residues.

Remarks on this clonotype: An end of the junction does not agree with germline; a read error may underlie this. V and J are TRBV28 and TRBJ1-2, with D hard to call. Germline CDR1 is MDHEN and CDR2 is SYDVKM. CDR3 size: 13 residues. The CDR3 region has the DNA TGTGCAAGCAGTTTACGGCAGGCCCACTCGGTAACCTTC. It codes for CASSLRQAHSVTF.

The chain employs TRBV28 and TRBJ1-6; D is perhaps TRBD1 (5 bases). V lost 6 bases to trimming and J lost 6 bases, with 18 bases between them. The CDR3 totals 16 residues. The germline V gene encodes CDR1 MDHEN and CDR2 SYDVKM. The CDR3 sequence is CASSPMGVSFNSPLHF. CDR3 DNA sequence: TGTGCCAGCAGCCCCATGGGGGTCAGTTTTAATTCACCCCTCCACTTT. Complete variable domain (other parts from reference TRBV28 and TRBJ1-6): DVKVTQSSRYLVKRTGEKVFLECVQDMDHENMFWYRQDPGLGLRLIYFSYDVKMKEKGDIPEGYSVSREKKERFSLILESASTNQTSMYLCASSPMGVSFNSPLHFGNGTRLTVT.

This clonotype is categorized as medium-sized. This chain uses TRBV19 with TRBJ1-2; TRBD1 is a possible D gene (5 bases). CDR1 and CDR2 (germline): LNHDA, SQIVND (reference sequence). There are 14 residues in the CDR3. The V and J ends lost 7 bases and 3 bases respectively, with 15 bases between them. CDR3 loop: CASTMGGRDYGYTF. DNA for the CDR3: TGTGCCAGTACCATGGGGGGTAGGGACTATGGCTACACCTTC.

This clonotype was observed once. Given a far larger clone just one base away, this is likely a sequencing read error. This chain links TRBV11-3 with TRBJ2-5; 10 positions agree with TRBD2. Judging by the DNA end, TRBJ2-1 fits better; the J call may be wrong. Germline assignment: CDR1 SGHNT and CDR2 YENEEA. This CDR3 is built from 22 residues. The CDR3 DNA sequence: TGTGCCAGCAGCCCCCGGGACAGTTTCCTAGCGGGAGAACTTGGAGATAGGAATGAGCAGTTCTTC. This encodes CASSPRDSFLAGELGDRNEQFF.